This TCR beta chain comes out of a study of tissue T cells after allogeneic stem cell transplantation. On this clone itself: Its antigen is still unknown. Gene names and germline refer to mouse. Coverage ceases 1 residue before the CDR3 finishes, and the germline J gene fills in the end.

This table comes from immunoSEQ multiplex PCR, and its TCRdb copy is limited to in-frame clones, with some not included. The data hold some 7,700 clones, with over 40% observed a single time. Sample time point: mouse harvest day 7 after allogeneic transplant. Mouse grafts combined 10^7 T-cell-depleted bone marrow cells with 10^6 splenic CD5+ T cells. Broader study findings: Some tissue clones might be persisting host cells; their alloreactivity or antigen specificity was not determined.

The CDR3 contains 16 residues. V shed 4 bases and J 0 bases; nucleotides not matched to a gene: 6. Germline V CDR1 and CDR2: LGHNA, YSYQKL. Sequencing input: gut tissue. This sequence was found in a female BALB/c mouse given C57BL/6 T cells with graft-versus-host disease after an allogeneic hematopoietic cell transplant. V is TRBV2 and J is TRBJ2-3, with 8 bases identical to TRBD2. Incomplete CDR3 DNA: TGTGCCAGCAGCCGGGAGACTGGGGCTAGTGCAGAAACGCTGTAT. It codes for CASSRETGASAETLY. The full-length CDR3 reads as CASSRETGASAETLYF.